The TCR beta chain described here comes from a study of neurological immune-mediated disorders. The study's findings and limits: Whereas HTLV-1-associated myelopathy showed the most TCR clonal expansion, multiple sclerosis showed the least, with levels below those of healthy controls. Private repertoires in all groups were suggested, as expanded clones shared no CDR3 amino acid sequences across subjects.

This CDR3 is 14 amino acids long. Trimming took off 4 bases at V and 1 base at J, with 11 bases between the two ends. Germline CDR1 reads SGHRS; CDR2 reads YFSETQ. cDNA was made by 5'RACE with 10-nucleotide random UMIs. TCRdb ran MiXCR on the 5' RACE reads and lists one entry per CDR3 protein. The table has 50,000 to 55,000 distinct CDR3 sequences, 10% seen once. Ten or more counts support this clonotype. The antigen is undetermined. Sequences were obtained from PBMCs. The sequence was collected from a man aged 70-80 years with HTLV-1-associated myelopathy (HAM/TSP). The chain joins TRBV5-1 to TRBJ1-1, with D hard to call. The CDR3 DNA reads TGCGCCAGCAGCGGTGCTTACAGGAACACTGAAGCTTTCTTT. It specifies CASSGAYRNTEAFF.